The subject of this entry is one TCR beta chain. It was during active infection that Seattle patients were enrolled and then longitudinally followed. The CDR3 spans 13 residues. Trimming shortened V by 1 base and J by 14 bases, and 12 bases separated the two germline ends. This sample was taken from a study of blood T cell repertoires in COVID-19. Background on the study: In each case, the material was cDNA or gDNA derived from T cells, B-cell-depleted T cells, or PBMCs.

Original data processing: Reference gene primers were amplified, and this amplification served to estimate nucleated cell counts. Sequenced by immunoSEQ multiplex PCR; TCRdb stores in-frame clones only, minus some. V, J and clone size are those of that table, while D and trimming were read from the DNA. The repertoire holds under 250,000 clones, with 86% as singletons. This TCR was recovered from a woman of 80 years or more with COVID-19, enrolled during active disease. This sequence joins TRBV12-3 or TRBV12-4 and TRBJ1-6; D may be TRBD1 (5 bases). Sequenced input: peripheral blood. Written as DNA, the CDR3 is TGTGCCAGCAGTTTAGGGCAGGCCAGGGCCCTCCACTTT. Protein product: CASSLGQARALHF.